Listed here are 23 T cell receptor beta chains from one sample, sequenced in a study of blood T cell repertoires in COVID-19. Assay: immunoSEQ multiplex PCR; the TCRdb copy retains only in-frame clones and omits some. This sample carries under 450,000 clones, 89% of them seen once, and the ten largest clones take 1.5% to 1.8%. Sequenced material: peripheral blood. These receptors were collected from a woman aged 40 to 50 with COVID-19, enrolled during active disease.

The rearrangement joins TRBV27 to TRBJ2-1, with D uncertain. The CDR3 is made up of 16 amino acids. V gave up 1 base and J gave up 6 bases, with 16 bases separating them. Germline V gene lookup returns CDR1 MNHEY and CDR2 SMNVEV (reference sequence). The CDR3 DNA reads as TGTGCCAGCAGTTTATTGGGCCATCACCCCCCCAATGAGCAGTTCTTC. It codes for CASSLLGHHPPNEQFF.

The rearrangement joins TRBV19 to TRBJ2-5; a weak D match, TRBD2 (6 bases). The CDR3 has 13 residues. The V gene's germline CDR1 is LNHDA and CDR2 SQIVND (reference sequence). V was trimmed by 1 base and J by 3 bases, leaving 6 bases between them. The CDR3 here is CASSIGGKETQYF. The CDR3 bases are TGTGCCAGTAGTATAGGCGGGAAAGAGACCCAGTACTTC.

This clone came up once. The chain couples TRBV18 to TRBJ2-1, with 9 bases fitting TRBD1. Trimming at V came to 6 bases and at J to 2 bases, leaving 5 bases not matched to a gene. Germline V gene lookup returns CDR1 KGHSH and CDR2 LQKENI. The CDR3 has 15 amino acids. CDR3 sequence reads: CASSPGQGTYNEQFF. CDR3 coding DNA: TGTGCCAGCTCTCCTGGACAGGGGACCTACAATGAGCAGTTCTTC.

V is TRBV11-2 and J is TRBJ2-1; possibly TRBD2 for D (6 bases). With 2 bases removed from V and 0 bases from J, the gap between germline ends came to 8 bases. Germline V gives CDR1 SGHAT, CDR2 FQNNGV. The CDR3 is 15 amino acids. The CDR3 spells CASSLRGSSYNEQFF. In DNA, the CDR3 is TGTGCCAGCAGCTTACGGGGGAGCTCCTACAATGAGCAGTTCTTC.

V and J are TRBV27 and TRBJ1-2, with D possibly matching TRBD1 (6 bases). The CDR3 is made up of 18 amino acids. Germline CDR1 is MNHEY and CDR2 is SMNVEV (reference sequence). The V and J ends lost 3 bases and 1 base respectively, with 21 bases between them. The CDR3: CASSFVSPVGGLNYGYTF. The CDR3 nucleotides read TGTGCCAGCAGTTTTGTTTCCCCAGTTGGGGGCCTTAACTATGGCTACACCTTC.

The chain carries TRBV7-9 and TRBJ1-2, with TRBD1 matching over 10 bases. From germline, CDR1 is SEHNR and CDR2 FQNEAQ (reference sequence). The junction had 10 bases not matched to a gene; V was cut back by 5 bases and J by 7 bases. The length of the CDR3 is 15 residues. CDR3 residues: CASSNRDRGVGGYTF. The CDR3 DNA reads TGTGCCAGCAGCAACCGGGACAGGGGCGTCGGTGGCTACACCTTC.

The chain has TRBV7-2 and TRBJ1-6, with TRBD1 identical over 7 bases. V was clipped by 1 base and J by 10 bases; unmatched bases: 7. Looked up from germline, CDR1 is SGHTA and CDR2 is FQGNSA. CDR3 length: 15 amino acids. CDR3 DNA: TGTGCCAGCAGCTTAGATAGACAGGGAACCTCACCCCTCCACTTT. As protein: CASSLDRQGTSPLHF.

The gene calls are TRBV19 and TRBJ2-1, with 7 bases identical to TRBD2. The CDR3 spans 15 residues. The V gene's germline CDR1 is LNHDA and CDR2 SQIVND (reference sequence). V trimming: 3 bases; J trimming: 4 bases; junction bases outside the gene matches: 6. The CDR3 region is CASSIFPSGYNEQFF. DNA for the CDR3: TGTGCCAGTAGTATCTTTCCTAGCGGATACAATGAGCAGTTCTTC.

The chain links TRBV5-1 to TRBJ2-7; TRBD1 matches at 7 bases. The CDR3 runs 14 residues. The junction had 7 bases not matched to a gene; V was cut back by 3 bases and J by 4 bases. Germline values: CDR1 SGHRS, CDR2 YFSETQ. Here the CDR3 DNA reads TGCGCCAGCAGCTCGGGGACAGTAATTTACGAGCAGTACTTC. Its protein product is CASSSGTVIYEQYF. The full variable domain, rest sourced from reference TRBV5-1 and TRBJ2-7, is KAGVTQTPRYLIKTRGQQVTLSCSPISGHRSVSWYQQTPGQGLQFLFEYFSETQRNKGNFPGRFSGRQFSNSRSEMNVSTLELGDSALYLCASSSGTVIYEQYFGPGTRLTVT.

The chain has TRBV27 and TRBJ1-1; TRBD1 matches at 8 bases. This CDR3 spans 15 amino acids. The germline V gene has CDR1 MNHEY and CDR2 SMNVEV (reference sequence). Unmatched junction bases numbered 8, after V lost 4 bases and J lost 4 bases. The CDR3 sequence: CASSSLGQGLTEAFF. CDR3 bases: TGTGCCAGCAGTTCCCTAGGACAGGGACTCACTGAAGCTTTCTTT.

V gene TRBV12-3 or TRBV12-4 combines with J gene TRBJ1-2; a possible D gene is TRBD1 (5 bases). The V end lost 4 bases, the J end lost 7 bases, and 7 bases lay between the germline ends. The CDR3 spans 11 residues. The CDR3 is CASSSRGGYTF. The CDR3 nucleotides are TGTGCCAGCAGTTCTAGGGGTGGCTACACCTTC.

The rearrangement joins TRBV9 to TRBJ2-2; 8 bases are a match to TRBD1. The CDR3 loop spans 15 amino acids. With V trimmed by 4 bases and J by 3 bases, 5 bases remained unmatched. CDR1 is SGDLS and CDR2 is YYNGEE in the germline V gene. The CDR3 DNA follows: TGTGCCAGCAGCTCCGGACAGGGACACACCGGGGAGCTGTTTTTT. It specifies CASSSGQGHTGELFF.

This CDR3 reads CASSATVATNEKLFF. In DNA form, the CDR3 reads TGCGCCAGCAGCGCGACAGTGGCAACTAATGAAAAACTGTTTTTT. The chain is built from TRBV5-1 and TRBJ1-4; tentative D call: TRBD1 (5 bases). Trimming shortened V by 4 bases and J by 0 bases, and 10 bases separated the two germline ends. CDR1 is SGHRS and CDR2 is YFSETQ in the germline V gene. The CDR3 totals 15 residues.

This chain uses TRBV29-1 with TRBJ1-1, with no clear D. Germline values: CDR1 SQVTM, CDR2 ANQGSEA. The CDR3 extends over 18 amino acids. Trimming left V 1 base short and J 4 bases short, with 25 bases between. Here the CDR3 DNA reads TGCAGCGTTGAAGGTACCCCGCTAATCGGAGCTTTGGGCACTGAAGCTTTCTTT. Its translation is CSVEGTPLIGALGTEAFF.

The chain is built from TRBV25-1 and TRBJ1-1; D uncertain. V was pared by 3 bases and J by 5 bases, with 19 bases between. CDR3 length equals 16 residues. CDR1 and CDR2 from the germline V gene are MGHDK and SYGVNS. CDR3 sequence: CASSEFPDVRGTEAFF. The CDR3 DNA is TGTGCCAGCAGTGAGTTCCCGGACGTTCGAGGGACTGAAGCTTTCTTT.

The chain combines TRBV20-1 with TRBJ2-1; 8 nucleotides agree with TRBD1. J was trimmed by 9 bases and V by 3 bases; bases with no gene match: 10. CDR3 length: 14 amino acids. CDR1 DFQATT and CDR2 SNEGSKA come from the germline V gene (reference sequence). Here the CDR3 DNA reads TGCAGTGCTAGTTGGCAGGGGGCAAGGGGTGAGCAGTTCTTC. It is translated as CSASWQGARGEQFF.

With respect to this clone: Within the sample, other DNA sequences also encode this same CDR3. The chain combines TRBV9 with TRBJ1-5, with TRBD1 as a possible D gene (5 bases). The CDR3 runs to 13 residues. Germline CDR1 and CDR2: SGDLS and YYNGEE. V lost 0 bases and J 4 bases, leaving 5 bases between the germline ends. CDR3 nucleotides: TGTGCCAGCAGCGTAGCAGGGAATCAGCCCCAGCATTTT. The encoded protein is CASSVAGNQPQHF.

This clone was counted once. The chain has TRBV28 and TRBJ1-2; tentative D call: TRBD1 (6 bases). CDR1 is MDHEN, CDR2 SYDVKM, per germline. The CDR3 contains 18 residues. Trimming removed 5 bases at V and 0 bases at J, with 22 bases between. The chain's CDR3 is CASSAGRGRRTANYGYTF. In DNA form, the CDR3 reads TGTGCCAGCAGTGCGGGGAGGGGACGGAGGACAGCTAACTATGGCTACACCTTC.

The chain joins TRBV6-1 to TRBJ1-2; unclear D gene. This CDR3 has 15 amino acids. V was clipped by 3 bases and J by 0 bases, with 11 bases between them. CDR1 is MNHNS and CDR2 is SASEGT in the germline V gene. This CDR3 reads CASSEVLAPNYGYTF. CDR3 DNA: TGTGCCAGCAGTGAGGTGTTGGCACCTAACTATGGCTACACCTTC.

The V and J genes are TRBV5-1 and TRBJ1-6; 9 bases are a match to TRBD1. The CDR3 covers 15 residues. With 3 bases clipped from V and 7 bases from J, the junction kept 5 bases outside the gene matches. CDR1 is SGHRS, CDR2 YFSETQ, per germline. The DNA for the CDR3 is TGCGCCAGCAGCTCCGGAGGGACAGGGAATTCACCCCTCCACTTT. This sequence encodes CASSSGGTGNSPLHF.

This rearrangement joins TRBV15 to TRBJ2-3; the match to TRBD2 covers 11 bases. The CDR3 sequence is 18 residues long. V gave up 8 bases and J gave up 0 bases; unmatched junction bases: 13. Germline CDR1 and CDR2: LNHNV and YYDKDF (reference sequence). This chain's CDR3 is CATLGLAEGGSSTDTQYF. CDR3 sequence (DNA): TGTGCCACCTTGGGACTAGCGGAGGGGGGGTCTAGCACAGATACGCAGTATTTT.

CDR3 sequence: CASLVTGGFYGYTF. The DNA for the CDR3 is TGTGCCAGTCTTGTAACAGGCGGATTCTATGGCTACACCTTC. The chain recombines TRBV19 with TRBJ1-2; maybe TRBD1 (5 bases). The CDR3 is made up of 14 amino acids. Germline V gene lookup returns CDR1 LNHDA and CDR2 SQIVND (reference sequence). V lost 8 bases and J lost 4, with 17 bases in between. The full variable domain, completed using reference TRBV19 and TRBJ1-2, is DGGITQSPKYLFRKEGQNVTLSCEQNLNHDAMYWYRQDPGQGLRLIYYSQIVNDFQKGDIAEGYSVSREKKESFPLTVTSAQKNPTAFYLCASLVTGGFYGYTFGSGTRLTVV.

J is TRBJ1-5 and V is TRBV2; 7 bases line up with TRBD1. Germline CDR1 is SNHLY and CDR2 is FYNNEI. The CDR3 loop spans 13 amino acids. With 7 bases clipped from V and 4 bases from J, the junction kept 4 bases outside the gene matches. CDR3 in amino acids: CASTPDRNQPQHF. The CDR3, as DNA: TGTGCCAGCACTCCGGACAGGAATCAGCCCCAGCATTTT. The full variable domain, completed using reference TRBV2 and TRBJ1-5, is EPEVTQTPSHQVTQMGQEVILRCVPISNHLYFYWYRQILGQKVEFLVSFYNNEISEKSEIFDDQFSVERPDGSNFTLKIRSTKLEDSAMYFCASTPDRNQPQHFGDGTRLSIL.